A selection of T cell receptor beta chains follows, all from one sample in a study of Graves' ophthalmopathy and Graves' hyperthyroidism. TCRdb analysed the multiplex PCR reads with MiXCR anew, one entry per CDR3 protein. The sample lists about 210,000 distinct CDR3 sequences, less than 30% occurring once. Specimen: peripheral blood. These receptor sequences come from a man aged 45-65 years with Graves' ophthalmopathy. Each CDR3 is given with its conserved first and last residue. A D gene is named only where the DNA matches it firmly. Rows give clone size only sometimes, using once, few, many, or a class for an expanded clone.

D gene	V gene	clone size	J gene	CDR3 DNA	CDR3 protein
TRBD1	TRBV14	NA	TRBJ1-3	TGTGCCAGCAGCCTCGCAGGGACAGCCTCTGGAAACACCATATATTTT	CASSLAGTASGNTIYF
NA	TRBV12-3/TRBV12-4	many	TRBJ1-6	TGTGCCAGCAGTTTCTCCAGGGGTTCTGGTTCACCCCTCCACTTT	CASSFSRGSGSPLHF
NA	TRBV6-5	many	TRBJ2-7	TGTGCCAGCAGTTACTCGAGATCCCTCGAGCAGTACTTC	CASSYSRSLEQYF
TRBD1	TRBV12-3/TRBV12-4	NA	TRBJ1-1	TGTGCCAGCAGTTTACAGGGGGGCGGGAACACTGAAGCTTTCTTT	CASSLQGGGNTEAFF
NA	TRBV15	few	TRBJ2-7	TGTGCCACCAGCAGAGAACGGGAGATGAGATCGGAGCAGTACTTC	CATSREREMRSEQYF
NA	TRBV19	NA	TRBJ2-5	TGTGCCAGTAGTACAGGGATGGAGACCCAGTACTTC	CASSTGMETQYF
NA	TRBV11-3	NA	TRBJ1-1	TGTGCCAGCAGCCCAGACGGTCTGAACACTGAAGCTTTCTTT	CASSPDGLNTEAFF
NA	TRBV6-4	NA	TRBJ2-7	TGTGCCAGCAGTGGCGGACACTCCTACGAGCAGTACTTC	CASSGGHSYEQYF
NA	TRBV20-1	once	TRBJ1-5	TGCAGTGCTATTTTCTCAGAGGGTCAGCCCCAGCATTTT	CSAIFSEGQPQHF
NA	TRBV29-1	many	TRBJ2-7	TGCAGCGTTGAGATCGAGGGCCGCTACGAGCAGTACTTC	CSVEIEGRYEQYF
TRBD1	TRBV6-2/TRBV6-3	NA	TRBJ2-5	TGTGCCAGCAGTGGACTGCAGGGGGCGTTAGAGACCCAGTACTTC	CASSGLQGALETQYF
TRBD1	TRBV2	NA	TRBJ2-6	TGTGCCAGCAGTTTTGGACAGGGCTCTGGGGCCAACGTCCTGACTTTC	CASSFGQGSGANVLTF